The rows below give T cell receptor beta chains drawn from one sample of a study of blood T cell repertoires in COVID-19. TCRdb keeps only in-frame clones here, not all; method: immunoSEQ multiplex PCR. Of about 120,000 clones in the sample, 70% to 90% were seen once. Sequenced sample: peripheral blood. Every receptor here comes from a woman between 45 and 60 years old with acute or convalescent COVID-19. CDR3s include the opening cysteine and the closing phenylalanine or tryptophan. A D gene is named only where the DNA matches it firmly.

v_gene | d_gene | CDR3aa
TRBV4-1 | - | CASSHQSTGELFF
TRBV30 | TRBD2 | CAWGLAGGSSYNEQFF
TRBV7-9 | - | CASSLGAAGGYTF
TRBV6-5 | - | CASELVREQFF
TRBV14 | - | CASSQDMGGYGYTF
TRBV4-2 | TRBD2 | CASSLWTSGRGGGTDTQYF
TRBV5-1 | - | CASSLGANYGYTF
TRBV5-1 | - | CASSLTSGGELFF
TRBV30 | - | CAWSVQPNEKLFF
TRBV10-2 | - | CASRQGGENTEAFF
TRBV12-5 | - | CASGIDSAEAFF
TRBV12-3/TRBV12-4 | - | CASSHRNQPQHF
TRBV12-3/TRBV12-4 | - | CASSDSADQPQHF
TRBV6-5 | - | CASNPKGKAKGGYTF
TRBV2 | - | CASSETPRTRSYEQYF
TRBV7-9 | - | CASSFRGDEQFF
TRBV3-1/TRBV3-2 | TRBD2 | CASSLSGSSYNEQFF
TRBV12-3/TRBV12-4 | - | CASSFGGKAFF
TRBV9 | TRBD2 | CASSVAPSGINEQFF
TRBV5-1 | - | CASSLAGDSGANVLTF
TRBV7-2 | TRBD2 | CASSFHSGGITGELFF